This T cell receptor beta chain was documented in a study of cytomegalovirus exposure and HLA in healthy donors (dated by TCRdb to the late 2010s). About the study as a whole: An earlier analysis of approximately 640 of the donors reported about 290 Gb of sequence data and around 120 million unique TCR beta sequences from some 180 million T cells. Approximately 300 gigabases of sequencing data and tens of millions of unique TCR sequences made up an early release that covered around 640 HLA-typed donors. Among the roughly 430 genotyped donors, about 83% belonged to the genetic ancestry cluster associated with self-reported Caucasian donors. The aim of the study was to test whether cataloging public T cell receptors could identify signatures of past pathogen exposure. The T cell repertoires of 700 or so subjects were profiled by immunosequencing and related to cytomegalovirus serostatus. Besides the first cohort of 500 to 700 subjects, a separate validation cohort made up of 120 different subjects was used. High-throughput TCR immunosequencing, statistical association of individual TCRs with disease status, and machine learning were combined to predict cytomegalovirus infection status. A later analysis re-examined previously published TCR beta repertoires from about 700 donors and added high-resolution HLA genotyping to investigate patterns of TCR occurrence. Rather than drawing on any new phenotypic data, the later analysis identified candidate immune exposures from TCR beta sequences and the way those sequences occurred across donors. An earlier analysis of several hundred of the donors used high-throughput TCR beta sequencing to judge whether each TCR beta V gene segment behaved as functional or pseudogenic. Donor age, sex, ethnicity and CMV serostatus were collected together with the repertoire data. Genome-wide SNP genotypes for about 65% of the 666 donors were used in a later genetic analysis, which treated that subset as a discovery cohort. Every discovery cohort repertoire had been produced on one sequencing platform. HLA typing included class I and class II loci at four-digit resolution. The number of donors typed differed by locus, with about 629-630 for A, B, C, DRB1 and DQB1, 522 for DQA1, some 570 for DPA1, and some 440 for DPB1. Several DR-DQ haplotypes were handled as single units for association and clustering because linkage in the cohort was strong. Among some 400 genotyped donors of the cohort, an average of around 250,000 unique TCR beta nucleotide sequences was sequenced per donor, of which about 18% were non-productive. Broad study findings and their caveats: The sequencing pipeline was judged likely to have produced a cluster of highly shared sequence variants as a technical artifact. The study gave a list of more than 150 TCR beta chains associated with cytomegalovirus. In vitro tests confirmed that a few of the cytomegalovirus-associated TCR beta chains recognize cytomegalovirus antigens. Only TCR beta chains were sequenced in this cohort, and the absence of alpha or paired-chain data limited detectable features. Because some donors lacked HLA typing at each locus, the association tests relied only on the typed subset. In a later analysis, several top co-occurrence clusters were reported to appear linked to parvovirus B19, influenza, CMV and Epstein-Barr virus. CMV serostatus was the only immune exposure information available for the cohort. Sequencing depth was assumed to be roughly uniform across donors in the presence/absence analyses, though that assumption may not hold. In a later analysis, HLA-associated TCR beta chains showed more clonal expansion and lower generation probabilities than non-associated chains that were equally common. When HLA alleles, especially DR and DQ, strongly co-occurred, attributing TCR associations to individual alleles was difficult. Most TCR sequences were observed very rarely across donors, whereas some public TCRs were present in many individuals. According to a later genetic analysis, donors in an Asian-associated ancestry cluster had fewer N-insertions in productive TCRs than the approximately 630-donor mean. Linkage disequilibrium might explain the correlated functional status among segregating V segments, but an unknown experimental factor could not be excluded. In an earlier analysis of approximately 600 of the donors, most TCR beta V segments were observed in productive rearrangements about 87% or about 30% of the time, broadly matching IMGT annotations. A later analysis associated around 16,000 TCR beta sequences with specific HLA alleles at a false discovery rate of 0.05. A later analysis found that most CMV-associated TCR beta chains appeared HLA-restricted, with HLA associations seemingly driven largely by CMV exposure. The earlier analysis of about 600 of the donors excluded over 15 rarely observed V segments, including chromosome 9 orphons, because counts were too low. According to a later analysis, TCR association rates differed among HLA loci, with DRB1 alleles showing the most associated TCRs and HLA-C alleles showing the fewest. A further reported finding was that TCR beta sequences accurately predicted the HLA-A and HLA-B alleles for most subjects in the first cohort. Some IMGT-functional V segments, including TRBV6-2 and TRBV6-3, could not be distinguished by the 87-base-pair reads and were therefore excluded. The classifier was reported to diagnose cytomegalovirus status with high specificity and sensitivity in both the original cohort and the validation cohort. In a later genetic analysis, a missense DCLRE1C variant was associated with V-gene and J-gene trimming of TCR beta chains, and the association was replicated in an independent cohort. The authors suggested that the approach could potentially be extended to other disease states and immunological phenotypes.

V is clipped by 3 bases and J by 1 base, and the sequence between their germline boundaries is 15 bases long. The CDR3 sequence holds 16 residues, the cysteine and phenylalanine included. Of all the DNA, just the CDR3 is kept, 48 bases in frame from base 1. According to the germline V gene, CDR1 reads SGHDT and CDR2 reads YYEEEE. The library was produced with the immunoSEQ multiplex PCR assay. A mixture of 60 forward primers for TCR Vbeta segments and 13 reverse primers for TCR Jbeta segments was used in the multiplex PCR. The CDR3 region of rearranged TCR beta genes was amplified from genomic DNA by a multiplex PCR assay. On the Illumina HiSeq System, the amplified TCR beta libraries were sequenced as 87-base-pair reads. In the authors' own workflow: A later analysis tallied 80 million to 95 million unique TCR beta chains across the approximately 670 repertoires, and about 10 million of those chains were shared by two or more donors. A nearest-neighbor algorithm error-corrected the raw reads and collapsed the reads into unique sequences, merging closely related sequences to remove PCR and sequencing errors. CDR3 sequences were aligned to IMGT reference sequences to assign V, D and J gene segments. For a sequence to be retained, a match of at least six nucleotides to both a V gene segment and a J gene segment was required. A rearrangement was called productive if the CDR3 had no stop codons and remained in frame with V and J, and every other rearrangement was called non-productive. CDR3 was defined by IMGT convention, running from the second conserved V-encoded cysteine to the conserved J-encoded phenylalanine. The earlier analysis of about 590 of the donors excluded sequences that lacked an unambiguous match to a single V gene segment. In an earlier analysis of several hundred of the donors, V segments were called functional above 56.7% productive rearrangements and were called segregating when the between-donor standard deviation exceeded 5%. A statistical classification framework was built for diagnosing cytomegalovirus status from the catalog of TCR beta chain sequences. In a later analysis, TCR nucleotide sequences were compared against IMGT/GENE-DB human TR gene sequences so that V and J genes could be assigned. A later analysis assigned CDR3 sequences and most-parsimonious VDJ recombination scenarios with the TCRdist pipeline. In a later analysis, every TCR beta chain was defined by the combination of its CDR3 amino acid sequence and its V-gene family, and reads without a unique V-gene family were dropped. To address suspected cross-contamination and a sequencing artifact, a later analysis removed approximately 600 highly shared, low-generation-probability nucleotide sequences. In a later analysis, a clonal expansion index was calculated for each public chain from normalized within-repertoire ranks of inferred template counts. In a later analysis, generation probabilities were computed with a VDJ recombination model fitted to out-of-frame rearrangements, and the resulting probabilities were checked against IGoR. In a later analysis, hypergeometric tests were used to score TCR-TCR, TCR-HLA and TCR-CMV co-occurrence, with a repertoire-size bias correction applied to TCR pairs. False discovery rates were estimated in a later analysis by permuting HLA or CMV assignments 20 times. In a later analysis, co-occurring TCRs were grouped with DBSCAN, and TCRdist sequence similarity was added when clustering was performed within HLA-allele-positive subsets. Co-occurrence clustering excluded repertoires with fewer than 30,000 or more than 120,000 public chains, plus five with anomalous nucleotide sharing. TCRdb stores this immuneACCESS table with in-frame sequences only. Part of the clones is absent; in the studies checked, under half of the shortfall reflects unresolved V genes, and no reason is known for the rest. V and J calls and clone size are given by that table; D and trimming were obtained from the DNA. For this sample there are 100,000 to 150,000 clones; approximately 80% appear just once. Clones ranked in the top ten supply 1.8% of the sample.

With respect to this clone: This clone's antigen is unknown. No clone much larger than this one lies a single base away; base qualities are absent.

The cohort consisted of 600 to 700 healthy bone marrow donors. Cohort members were all nominally healthy when sampled, although unrecorded immune exposures were likely present. The donor was CMV seronegative and was included in the group of under 450 seronegative cohort members. Every donor gave a peripheral blood sample, and the peripheral blood mononuclear cells from that sample were used for TCR beta sequencing. The Qiagen DNeasy Blood Extraction Kit was used to extract genomic DNA from the blood cell samples. The rearranged segments are TRBV5-6 and TRBJ2-3; the D gene remains uncertain. Sequenced material: PBMCs. This TCR was recovered from a man in his late teens or twenties in good health and CMV-seronegative. The DNA reads TGTGCCAGCAGCTCCACGCAGGTAATAGGCACAGATACGCAGTATTTT. It specifies CASSSTQVIGTDTQYF.